The next 30 T cell receptor beta chains were all read from a single sample in a study of T cells in localized non-small cell lung cancer. Assay used: immunoSEQ multiplex PCR; TCRdb lists only in-frame clones, some missing. The repertoire holds tens of thousands of clones, with over 70% as singletons. The sequencing here drew on peripheral blood, taken before any cancer treatment. The receptors shown here come from a male donor aged 60 or over with stage III squamous cell lung carcinoma.

The chain recombines TRBV5-1 with TRBJ1-5; 9 positions match TRBD1. CDR1 is SGHRS, CDR2 YFSETQ, per germline. V was pared by 5 bases and J by 5 bases, with 8 bases of the junction left unmatched. The CDR3 runs 15 residues. The CDR3 spells CASSSEGDRDQPQHF. DNA of the CDR3: TGCGCCAGCAGTTCCGAAGGGGACAGGGATCAGCCCCAGCATTTT.

The J gene is TRBJ2-3, the V gene TRBV15; 8 bases agree with TRBD2. There are 15 residues in the CDR3. Germline V gene lookup returns CDR1 LNHNV and CDR2 YYDKDF (reference sequence). Trimming cost V 3 bases and J 0 bases; bases outside gene matches: 2. The CDR3 DNA follows: TGTGCCACCAGCAGCGAGCGGGGGAGCACAGATACGCAGTATTTT. Its protein is CATSSERGSTDTQYF.

Of note for this clone: The sample carries other DNA sequences with the same CDR3. The V gene is TRBV21-1, the J gene TRBJ2-3; the table's D call of TRBD1 was not tested on the DNA. TRBV21-1 is shown as a pseudogene. CDR3 length equals 16 residues. CDR3 in amino acids: CASSKGSGQGADTQYF. The DNA for the CDR3 is TGTGCCAGCAGCAAAGGTTCGGGACAGGGGGCAGATACGCAGTATTTT.

The V call is TRBV29-1, the J call TRBJ2-1; weak D call: TRBD2 (6 bases). The germline V gene has CDR1 SQVTM and CDR2 ANQGSEA. The CDR3 sequence is 12 residues long. Deletions cut 7 bases from V and 7 bases from J, with 14 bases between. The CDR3 spells CSGRAGTNEQFF. In nucleotides, the CDR3 is TGCAGCGGGAGGGCAGGAACGAATGAGCAGTTCTTC.

V gene TRBV6-1 combines with J gene TRBJ1-5, with 7 nucleotides matching TRBD1. The trim removed 6 bases at V and 5 bases at J, leaving 7 bases unmatched. The CDR3 covers 14 residues. Germline assignment: CDR1 MNHNS and CDR2 SASEGT. CDR3 nucleotide sequence: TGTGCCAGCAGGCTGCAGGGACAGCATCAGCCCCAGCATTTT. It is translated as CASRLQGQHQPQHF.

This chain links TRBV30 with TRBJ2-7; D ambiguous. Germline CDR1 reads GTSNPN; CDR2 reads SVGIG (reference sequence). Trimming shortened V by 2 bases and J by 6 bases, and 17 bases separated the two germline ends. This CDR3 has 14 amino acids. The CDR3 DNA follows: TGTGCCTGGAGTCCCTGGGCAGTAGACGCCGAGCAGTACTTC. Protein sequence: CAWSPWAVDAEQYF.

The chain links TRBV19 to TRBJ1-1, with a tentative D call TRBD1 (6 bases). V was cut by 3 bases and J by 4 bases, with 27 bases left in between. CDR3 length: 19 residues. Germline V lookup: CDR1 LNHDA, CDR2 SQIVND (reference sequence). In nucleotides, the CDR3 is TGTGCCAGTAGTATCTCCCGAAACTACAGGGTTGGGAGTGGCACTGAAGCTTTCTTT. Amino acid sequence: CASSISRNYRVGSGTEAFF.

The gene calls are TRBV9 and TRBJ2-3, with no clear D. Between the trimmed V and J ends, which lost 0 bases and 0 bases, there was a span of 5 bases. The CDR3 is made up of 14 amino acids. Germline V lookup: CDR1 SGDLS, CDR2 YYNGEE. The CDR3 bases are TGTGCCAGCAGCGTAGCCTCCAGCACAGATACGCAGTATTTT. This codes for CASSVASSTDTQYF.

The rearrangement links TRBV7-2 to TRBJ2-1, with 10 nucleotides matching TRBD1. The CDR3 runs 15 residues. Per the germline V gene, CDR1 is SGHTA and CDR2 is FQGNSA. The V gene end was trimmed by 5 bases and the J gene end by 4 bases; junction bases not matched to a gene: 5. CDR3 residues: CASSRDRGLYNEQFF. CDR3 nucleotides: TGTGCCAGCAGCAGGGACAGGGGACTTTACAATGAGCAGTTCTTC.

The genes are TRBV5-8 and TRBJ2-1; 7 bases align to TRBD2. Germline V CDR1 and CDR2: SGHTS, YDEGEE. The CDR3 covers 15 residues. J gave up 2 bases and V 4 bases, and 6 bases lay outside the gene matches. The CDR3 region is CASSPSGIPYNEQFF. CDR3 coding DNA: TGTGCCAGCAGCCCAAGCGGGATCCCCTACAATGAGCAGTTCTTC.

The sample holds one count of this clone. The chain is built from TRBV5-1 and TRBJ2-5; D may be TRBD2 (5 bases). This CDR3 region has 15 residues. CDR1 SGHRS and CDR2 YFSETQ come from the germline V gene. V was shortened by 1 base and J by 4 bases, with 14 bases between the two germline ends. The CDR3 coding sequence is TGCGCCAGCAGCTTGTTCGAGGGAGTGGGAGAGACCCAGTACTTC. Protein product: CASSLFEGVGETQYF.

This clone came up once. The chain couples TRBV11-2 to TRBJ1-2, with D maybe TRBD1 (6 bases). The CDR3 runs 14 residues. V lost 3 bases, J lost 4 bases, and 12 bases lay in between. Germline V gene lookup returns CDR1 SGHAT and CDR2 FQNNGV. DNA for the CDR3: TGTGCCAGCAGCTTTAATTTGGACAGCTATGGCTACACCTTC. It is translated as CASSFNLDSYGYTF.

With regard to this clone: The sample contains more than one DNA sequence encoding this CDR3. J is TRBJ2-3 and V is TRBV5-1; no firm D call. V dropped 0 bases and J dropped 0 bases, with 5 bases sitting between them. This CDR3 has 14 residues. Looked up from germline, CDR1 is SGHRS and CDR2 is YFSETQ. The CDR3 is CASSLGSSTDTQYF. DNA of the CDR3: TGCGCCAGCAGCTTGGGGTCTAGCACAGATACGCAGTATTTT.

This clone was picked up one time. This specimen includes other DNA sequences encoding the same CDR3. Here the CDR3 reads CASSQDRQNYGYTF. Here the CDR3 DNA reads TGTGCCAGCAGCCAAGATCGGCAGAACTATGGCTACACCTTC. J is TRBJ1-2 and V is TRBV4-2; D is uncertain. The CDR3 is 14 residues long. Trimming removed 0 bases from V and 2 bases from J, with 7 bases in between. The germline gives CDR1 LGHNA, CDR2 YNFKEQ.

The chain links TRBV19 to TRBJ1-2; D ambiguous. Germline values: CDR1 LNHDA, CDR2 SQIVND (reference sequence). Trimming stripped 5 bases from V and 2 bases from J, with 9 bases between. The CDR3 has 13 amino acids. CDR3 amino acids: CASSLTLNYGYTF. In DNA, the CDR3 is TGTGCCAGTAGTCTGACACTCAACTATGGCTACACCTTC.

The chain couples TRBV19 to TRBJ2-7; tentative D call: TRBD1 (6 bases). V was clipped by 4 bases and J by 0 bases, with 13 bases between them. This CDR3 contains 15 residues. Germline V gives CDR1 LNHDA, CDR2 SQIVND (reference sequence). Here the CDR3 reads CASSRQGRSSYEQYF. In DNA form, the CDR3 reads TGTGCCAGTAGTAGGCAGGGGCGAAGCTCCTACGAGCAGTACTTC.

The V call is TRBV7-9, the J call TRBJ2-7, with TRBD1 matching 10 bases. V lost 1 base to trimming and J lost 6 bases; unmatched junction nucleotides: 3. Germline V gene lookup returns CDR1 SEHNR and CDR2 FQNEAQ (reference sequence). The CDR3 contains 14 residues. CDR3 sequence reads: CASSLGGQGFEQYF. As DNA, the CDR3 is TGTGCCAGCAGCTTAGGGGGACAGGGGTTCGAGCAGTACTTC.

DNA of the CDR3: TGTGCCAGCAGCGTACTAGCGGCCCCCACAGATACGCAGTATTTT. The encoded protein is CASSVLAAPTDTQYF. This rearrangement joins TRBV7-3 to TRBJ2-3, with 8 bases matching TRBD2. The germline gives CDR1 SGHTA, CDR2 FQGTGA. V shed 5 bases and J 2 bases; nucleotides not matched to a gene: 6. The CDR3 has 15 amino acids.

This chain uses TRBV15 with TRBJ2-5; 8 bases fit TRBD2. The CDR3 has 15 amino acids. The junction had 4 bases not matched to a gene; V was cut back by 1 base and J by 3 bases. Germline V gives CDR1 LNHNV, CDR2 YYDKDF (reference sequence). The CDR3 here is CATSRGGGIEETQYF. Written as DNA, the CDR3 is TGTGCCACCAGCAGAGGCGGGGGGATAGAAGAGACCCAGTACTTC.

The V call is TRBV6-5, the J call TRBJ2-7; no reliable D call. The germline V gene encodes CDR1 MNHEY and CDR2 SVGAGI. CDR3 length equals 14 residues. Trimming stripped 7 bases from V and 6 bases from J, with 19 bases between. The CDR3 nucleotides read TGTGCCAGCAACCAAAGGCGGACCGCCCTCGAGCAGTACTTC. This encodes CASNQRRTALEQYF.

This clone was recorded a few times. The V call is TRBV6-1, the J call TRBJ1-5, with no clear D. V gave up 1 base and J gave up 1 base, with 5 bases separating them. The CDR3 runs to 14 residues. Germline V gives CDR1 MNHNS, CDR2 SASEGT. Here the CDR3 reads CASSEVGSNQPQHF. As DNA, the CDR3 is TGTGCCAGCAGTGAAGTGGGAAGCAATCAGCCCCAGCATTTT.

J is TRBJ2-3 and V is TRBV7-2; D not certain. This CDR3 region has 11 residues. The germline V and J ends were trimmed by 2 bases and 5 bases, with 2 bases remaining between them. Germline CDR1 reads SGHTA; CDR2 reads FQGNSA. In DNA form, the CDR3 reads TGTGCCAGCAGCTTAAAAGATACGCAGTATTTT. It encodes CASSLKDTQYF.

This chain connects TRBV19 to TRBJ1-5, with a possible D match to TRBD1 (5 bases). Germline-derived CDR1 and CDR2 are LNHDA and SQIVND (reference sequence). The CDR3 totals 14 residues. V dropped 6 bases and J dropped 0 bases, with 9 bases sitting between them. CDR3 residues: CASRGTDSNQPQHF. In nucleotides, the CDR3 is TGTGCCAGTAGAGGGACTGATAGCAATCAGCCCCAGCATTTT.

The rearrangement joins TRBV6-5 to TRBJ1-4; D remains ambiguous. Trimming pared 6 bases from V and 0 bases from J, leaving 8 bases between. CDR3 length: 14 amino acids. CDR1 is MNHEY, CDR2 SVGAGI, per germline. The CDR3 nucleotides are TGTGCCAGCAGGCCCGGCCCAACTAATGAAAAACTGTTTTTT. Translated: CASRPGPTNEKLFF.

The chain has TRBV9 and TRBJ1-5, with 7 bases lining up with TRBD1. V was pared by 3 bases and J by 6 bases, with 6 bases of the junction left unmatched. Germline V gene sequence: CDR1 SGDLS, CDR2 YYNGEE. The CDR3 totals 14 residues. The CDR3 DNA follows: TGTGCCAGCAGCGCGGGACAGTATAGTCAGCCCCAGCATTTT. Its translation is CASSAGQYSQPQHF.

The V and J genes are TRBV4-1 and TRBJ2-2; D could derive from TRBD1 or TRBD2 (5 bases each). This CDR3 region has 18 residues. CDR1 is MGHRA and CDR2 is YSYEKL in the germline V gene. Deletions cut 0 bases from V and 1 base from J, with 15 bases between. The CDR3 region has the DNA TGCGCCAGCAGCCAAGAAGTGGGGACCCCACTGAACACCGGGGAGCTGTTTTTT. Its protein product is CASSQEVGTPLNTGELFF.

The rearrangement joins TRBV2 to TRBJ1-1; 9 bases are shared with TRBD1. Germline V gives CDR1 SNHLY, CDR2 FYNNEI. J gave up 4 bases and V 6 bases, and 9 bases lay outside the gene matches. The CDR3 length is 15 residues. The CDR3 sequence is CASRSGTGSSTEAFF. The CDR3 nucleotides read TGTGCCAGCAGGTCTGGGACAGGGAGCAGCACTGAAGCTTTCTTT.

The CDR3 protein is CASEGQGAVRSPLHF. DNA of the CDR3: TGTGCCAGCGAGGGACAGGGGGCCGTTAGGTCACCCCTCCACTTT. The genes are TRBV6-6 and TRBJ1-6; 12 bases fit TRBD1. From germline, CDR1 is MNHNY and CDR2 SVGAGI (reference sequence). The CDR3 is 15 amino acids. V shed 8 bases and J 10 bases; nucleotides not matched to a gene: 9.

The V and J genes are TRBV29-1 and TRBJ2-1, with 7 bases identical to TRBD1. The J segment lost 0 bases and the V segment lost 7 bases, leaving 6 bases of the junction unmatched. The CDR3 has 14 amino acids. Germline CDR1 SQVTM, CDR2 ANQGSEA. CDR3 in DNA: TGCAGCGCCATGACAGGGAGCTCCTACAATGAGCAGTTCTTC. This gives the protein CSAMTGSSYNEQFF.

The chain uses TRBV25-1 and TRBJ1-1, with a weak D call TRBD1 (6 bases). The germline V gene encodes CDR1 MGHDK and CDR2 SYGVNS. The ends were cut back, 3 bases at V and 1 base at J, with 9 bases in the middle. This CDR3 contains 14 residues. The CDR3 DNA follows: TGTGCCAGCAGTGAGGCCAGGGGGAACACTGAAGCTTTCTTT. This sequence encodes CASSEARGNTEAFF.